This TCR beta chain was documented in a study of CD8+ T cells in alopecia areata. Extracted RNA was reverse transcribed, and the resulting cDNA served as sequencing template. Data came from immunoSEQ multiplex PCR; TCRdb stores just in-frame clones and leaves some out. The sample consists of over 150,000 clones, less than 70% of them appearing once. The sample's treatment: oral pan-JAK inhibitor, 5-10 mg twice daily. CDR1 and CDR2 (germline): LNHDA, SQIVND (reference sequence). With 5 bases clipped from V and 2 bases from J, the junction kept 10 bases outside the gene matches. This CDR3 region has 16 residues.

The J gene is TRBJ1-2, the V gene TRBV19; 8 bases match TRBD1. Sequencing was performed on CD4+ T cells sorted from blood, taken at week 24, from a patient treated with tofacitinib. This TCR was recovered from a human donor with alopecia areata. CDR3 nucleotides: TGTGCCAGTAGTTTCAGACAGGGGTCCGGCAACTATGGCTACACCTTC. Translation: CASSFRQGSGNYGYTF.